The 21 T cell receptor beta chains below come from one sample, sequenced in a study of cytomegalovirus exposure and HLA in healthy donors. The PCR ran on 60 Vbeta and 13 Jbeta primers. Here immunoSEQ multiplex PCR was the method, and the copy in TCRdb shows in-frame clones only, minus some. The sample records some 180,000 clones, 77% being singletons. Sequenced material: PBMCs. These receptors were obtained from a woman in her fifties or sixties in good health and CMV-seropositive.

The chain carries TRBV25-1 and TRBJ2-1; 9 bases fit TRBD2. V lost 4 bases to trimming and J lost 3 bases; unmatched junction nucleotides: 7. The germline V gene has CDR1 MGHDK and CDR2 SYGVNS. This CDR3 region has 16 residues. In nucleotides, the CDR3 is TGTGCCAGCAGTGGGCGGGGGGGGCCGGGCTACAATGAGCAGTTCTTC. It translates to CASSGRGGPGYNEQFF.

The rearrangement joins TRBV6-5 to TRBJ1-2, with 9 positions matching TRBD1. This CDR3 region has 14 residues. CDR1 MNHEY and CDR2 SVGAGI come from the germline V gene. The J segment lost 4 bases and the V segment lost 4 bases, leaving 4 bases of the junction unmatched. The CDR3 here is CASSWGQGGYGYTF. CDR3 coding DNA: TGTGCCAGCAGTTGGGGACAGGGAGGCTATGGCTACACCTTC.

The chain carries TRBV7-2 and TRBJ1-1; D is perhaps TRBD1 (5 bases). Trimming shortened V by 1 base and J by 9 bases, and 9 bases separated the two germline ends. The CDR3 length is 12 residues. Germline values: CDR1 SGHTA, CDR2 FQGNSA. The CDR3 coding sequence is TGTGCCAGCAGCTTAGTAGGGGCTCAAGCTTTCTTT. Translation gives CASSLVGAQAFF. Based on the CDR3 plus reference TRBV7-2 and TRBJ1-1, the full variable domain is GAGVSQSPSNKVTEKGKDVELRCDPISGHTALYWYRQSLGQGLEFLIYFQGNSAPDKSGLPSDRFSAERTGGSVSTLTIQRTQQEDSAVYLCASSLVGAQAFFGQGTRLTVV.

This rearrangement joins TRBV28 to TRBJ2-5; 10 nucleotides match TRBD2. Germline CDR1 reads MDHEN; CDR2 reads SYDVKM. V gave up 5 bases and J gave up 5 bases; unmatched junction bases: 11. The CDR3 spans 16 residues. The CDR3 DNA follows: TGTGCCAGCAGTGACGATTGTCTAGCGGGAGAGGAGACCCAGTACTTC. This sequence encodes CASSDDCLAGEETQYF. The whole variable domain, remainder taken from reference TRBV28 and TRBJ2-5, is DVKVTQSSRYLVKRTGEKVFLECVQDMDHENMFWYRQDPGLGLRLIYFSYDVKMKEKGDIPEGYSVSREKKERFSLILESASTNQTSMYLCASSDDCLAGEETQYFGPGTRLLVL.

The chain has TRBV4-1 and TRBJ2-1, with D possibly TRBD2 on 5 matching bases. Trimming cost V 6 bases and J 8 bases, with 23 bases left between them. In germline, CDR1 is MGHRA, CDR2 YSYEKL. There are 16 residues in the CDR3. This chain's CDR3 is CASRPYFREVGDEQFF. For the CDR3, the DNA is TGCGCCAGCAGACCGTATTTTCGGGAAGTTGGGGATGAGCAGTTCTTC.

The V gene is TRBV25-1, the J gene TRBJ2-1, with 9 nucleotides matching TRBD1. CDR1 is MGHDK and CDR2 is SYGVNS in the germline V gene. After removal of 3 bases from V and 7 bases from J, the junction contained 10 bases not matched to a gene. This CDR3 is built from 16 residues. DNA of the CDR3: TGTGCCAGCAGTGACCCCAGGACAGGGGATAGTAATGAGCAGTTCTTC. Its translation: CASSDPRTGDSNEQFF.

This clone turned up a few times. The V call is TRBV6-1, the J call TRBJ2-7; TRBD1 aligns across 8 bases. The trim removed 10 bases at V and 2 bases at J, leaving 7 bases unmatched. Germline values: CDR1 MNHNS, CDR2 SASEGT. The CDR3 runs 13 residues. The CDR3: CATSTGAAYEQYF. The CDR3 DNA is TGTGCCACTTCGACAGGGGCAGCCTACGAGCAGTACTTC.

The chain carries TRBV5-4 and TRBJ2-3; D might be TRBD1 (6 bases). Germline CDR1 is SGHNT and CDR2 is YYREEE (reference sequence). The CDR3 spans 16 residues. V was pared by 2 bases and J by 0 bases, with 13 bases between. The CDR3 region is CASSFTRGVSTDTQYF. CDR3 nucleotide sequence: TGTGCCAGCAGCTTTACCAGGGGAGTCAGCACAGATACGCAGTATTTT.

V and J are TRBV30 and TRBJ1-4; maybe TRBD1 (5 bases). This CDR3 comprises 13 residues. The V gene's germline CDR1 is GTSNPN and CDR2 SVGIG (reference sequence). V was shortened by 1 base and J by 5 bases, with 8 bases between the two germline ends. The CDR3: CAWSGGRNEKLFF. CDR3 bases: TGTGCCTGGAGTGGGGGGAGGAATGAAAAACTGTTTTTT.

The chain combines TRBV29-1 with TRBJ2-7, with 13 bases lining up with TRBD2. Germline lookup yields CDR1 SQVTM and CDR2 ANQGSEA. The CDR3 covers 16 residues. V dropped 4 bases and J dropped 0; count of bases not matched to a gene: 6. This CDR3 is CSVVGLAGKSSYEQYF. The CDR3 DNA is TGCAGCGTTGTGGGACTAGCGGGGAAAAGCTCCTACGAGCAGTACTTC.

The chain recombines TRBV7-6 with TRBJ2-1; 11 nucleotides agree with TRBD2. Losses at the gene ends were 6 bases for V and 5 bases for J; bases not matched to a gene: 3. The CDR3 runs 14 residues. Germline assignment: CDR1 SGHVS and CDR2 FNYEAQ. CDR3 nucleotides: TGTGCCAGCAGTTCACTAGCGGGGGACAATGAGCAGTTCTTC. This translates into CASSSLAGDNEQFF. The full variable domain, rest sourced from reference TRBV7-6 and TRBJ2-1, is GAGVSQSPRYKVTKRGQDVALRCDPISGHVSLYWYRQALGQGPEFLTYFNYEAQQDKSGLPNDRFSAERPEGSISTLTIQRTEQRDSAMYRCASSSLAGDNEQFFGPGTRLTVL.

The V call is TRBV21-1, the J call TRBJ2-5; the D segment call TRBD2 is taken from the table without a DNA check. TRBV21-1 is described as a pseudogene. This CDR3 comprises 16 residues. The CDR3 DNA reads TGTGCCAGCAGCAAAAACGGGAATGGACCTTGTGAGACCCAGTACTTC. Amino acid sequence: CASSKNGNGPCETQYF.

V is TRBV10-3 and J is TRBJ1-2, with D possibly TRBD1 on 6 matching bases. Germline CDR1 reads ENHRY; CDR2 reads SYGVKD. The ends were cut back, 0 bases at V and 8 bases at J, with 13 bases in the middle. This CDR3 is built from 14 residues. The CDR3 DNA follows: TGTGCCATCAGTGAGTCTCGCGGGGGGCTCGGCTACACCTTC. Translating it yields CAISESRGGLGYTF.

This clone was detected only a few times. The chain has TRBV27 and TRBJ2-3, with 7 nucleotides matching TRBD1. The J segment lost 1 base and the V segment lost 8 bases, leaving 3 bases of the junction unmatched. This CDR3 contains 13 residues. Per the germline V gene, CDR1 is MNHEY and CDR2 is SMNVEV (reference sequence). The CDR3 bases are TGTGCCAGCCTTGGACAGGGCACAGATACGCAGTATTTT. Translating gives CASLGQGTDTQYF.

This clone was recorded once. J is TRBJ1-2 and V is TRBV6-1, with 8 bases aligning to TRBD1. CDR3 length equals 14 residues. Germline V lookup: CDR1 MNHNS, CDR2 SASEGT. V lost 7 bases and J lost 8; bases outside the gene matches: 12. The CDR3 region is CASIGGRGLGGYTF. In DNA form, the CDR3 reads TGTGCCAGCATAGGAGGCAGGGGGCTTGGAGGCTACACCTTC.

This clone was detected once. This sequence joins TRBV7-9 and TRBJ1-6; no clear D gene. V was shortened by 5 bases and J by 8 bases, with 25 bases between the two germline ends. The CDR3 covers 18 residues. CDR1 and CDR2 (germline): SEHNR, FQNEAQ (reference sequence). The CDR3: CASSRGSAGPLLHSPLHF. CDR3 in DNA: TGTGCCAGCAGCCGAGGGTCGGCCGGACCCCTTTTACATTCACCCCTCCACTTT.

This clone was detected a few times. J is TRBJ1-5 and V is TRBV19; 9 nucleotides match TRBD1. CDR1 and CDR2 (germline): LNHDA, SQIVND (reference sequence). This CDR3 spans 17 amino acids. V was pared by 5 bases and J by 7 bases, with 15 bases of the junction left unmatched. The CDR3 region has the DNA TGTGCCAGTAGTCACAGGCTGGGGACAGGGATCAACCAGCCCCAGCATTTT. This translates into CASSHRLGTGINQPQHF. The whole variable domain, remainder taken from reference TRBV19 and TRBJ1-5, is DGGITQSPKYLFRKEGQNVTLSCEQNLNHDAMYWYRQDPGQGLRLIYYSQIVNDFQKGDIAEGYSVSREKKESFPLTVTSAQKNPTAFYLCASSHRLGTGINQPQHFGDGTRLSIL.

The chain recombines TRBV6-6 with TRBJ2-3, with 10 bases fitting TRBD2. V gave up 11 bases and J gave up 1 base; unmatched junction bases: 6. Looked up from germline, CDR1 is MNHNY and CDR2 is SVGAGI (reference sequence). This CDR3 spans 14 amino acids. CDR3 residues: CAGSGGAGTDTQYF. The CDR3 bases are TGTGCCGGGAGCGGGGGGGCGGGCACAGATACGCAGTATTTT.

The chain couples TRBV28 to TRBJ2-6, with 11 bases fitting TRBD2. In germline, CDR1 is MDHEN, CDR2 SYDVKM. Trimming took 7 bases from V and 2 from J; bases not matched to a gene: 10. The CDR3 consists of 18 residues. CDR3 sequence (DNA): TGTGCCAGCAATCAACCGGGACTAGCGGATGCTGGGGCCAACGTCCTGACTTTC. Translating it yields CASNQPGLADAGANVLTF. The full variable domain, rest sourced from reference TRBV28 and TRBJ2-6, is DVKVTQSSRYLVKRTGEKVFLECVQDMDHENMFWYRQDPGLGLRLIYFSYDVKMKEKGDIPEGYSVSREKKERFSLILESASTNQTSMYLCASNQPGLADAGANVLTFGAGSRLTVL.

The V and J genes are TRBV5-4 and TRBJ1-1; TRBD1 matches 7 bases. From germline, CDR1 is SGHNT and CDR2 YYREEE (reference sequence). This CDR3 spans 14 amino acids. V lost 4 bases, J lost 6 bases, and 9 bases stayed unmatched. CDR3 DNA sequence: TGTGCCAGCAGCACATACAGGGGCCGTTCTGAAGCTTTCTTT. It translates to CASSTYRGRSEAFF.

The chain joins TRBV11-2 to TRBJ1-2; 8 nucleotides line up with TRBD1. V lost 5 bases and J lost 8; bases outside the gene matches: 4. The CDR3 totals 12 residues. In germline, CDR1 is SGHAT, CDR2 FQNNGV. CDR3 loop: CASSRTGNGYTF. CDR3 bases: TGTGCCAGCAGCAGGACAGGGAACGGCTACACCTTC.